Only a few counts were recorded for the clone carrying this TCR beta chain. The antigen is unknown. Time point in this sample: persistent/refractory GD, antithyroid drugs over 5 years with positive TRAb. PBMC RNA served as the TCR library source. The diagnosis of Graves' disease used American Thyroid Association guidelines. The sample originates from a study of regulatory T cells in long-lasting Graves disease. On the study more broadly: Patients with persistent Graves' disease had over 5 years of antithyroid drugs and persistent TSH receptor antibodies.

To make TCR beta libraries, researchers used iRepertoire HTBI primers and Arm-PCR of CDR3 regions. TCRdb re-called the multiplex PCR reads with MiXCR, one entry per CDR3 protein. The table has about 470,000 distinct CDR3 sequences, 20% to 25% seen once. The CDR3 runs 12 residues. V shed 6 bases and J shed 12 bases, with 17 bases lying between them. The germline CDR1 and CDR2 sequences are SEHNR and FQNEAQ (reference sequence). Study-level results: Preferential use of TRBV28, TRBJ1-2 and TRBJ2-5 was seen in persistent disease.

This sample comprised peripheral blood mononuclear cells (PBMCs), obtained when the disease was refractory, from a patient treated with antithyroid drugs. This TCR came from a female donor with Graves disease. The chain uses TRBV7-9 and TRBJ1-2; D is undetermined. DNA for the CDR3: TGTGCCAGCAGTTTACCTTCGGCCTGGCACACCTTC. Residues: CASSLPSAWHTF.